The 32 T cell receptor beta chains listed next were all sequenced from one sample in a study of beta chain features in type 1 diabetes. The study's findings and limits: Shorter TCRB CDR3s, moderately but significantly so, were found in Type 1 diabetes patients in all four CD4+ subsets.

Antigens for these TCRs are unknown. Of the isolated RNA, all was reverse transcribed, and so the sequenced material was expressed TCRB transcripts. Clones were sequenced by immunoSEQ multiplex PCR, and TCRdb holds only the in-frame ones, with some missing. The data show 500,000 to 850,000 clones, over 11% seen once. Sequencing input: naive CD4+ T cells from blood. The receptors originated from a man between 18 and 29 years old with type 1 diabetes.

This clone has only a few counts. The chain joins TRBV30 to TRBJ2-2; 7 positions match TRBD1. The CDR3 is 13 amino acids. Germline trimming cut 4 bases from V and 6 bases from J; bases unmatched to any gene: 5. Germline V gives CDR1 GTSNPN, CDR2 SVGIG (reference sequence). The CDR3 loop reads CAWTTQGAGELFF. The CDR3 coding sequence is TGTGCCTGGACTACCCAGGGGGCCGGGGAGCTGTTTTTT.

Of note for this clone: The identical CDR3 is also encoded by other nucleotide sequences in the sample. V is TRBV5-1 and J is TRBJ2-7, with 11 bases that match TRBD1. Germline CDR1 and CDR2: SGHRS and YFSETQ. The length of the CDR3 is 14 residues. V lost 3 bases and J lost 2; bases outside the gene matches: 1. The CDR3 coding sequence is TGCGCCAGCAGCTCGGGACAGGGGGCCTACGAGCAGTACTTC. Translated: CASSSGQGAYEQYF.

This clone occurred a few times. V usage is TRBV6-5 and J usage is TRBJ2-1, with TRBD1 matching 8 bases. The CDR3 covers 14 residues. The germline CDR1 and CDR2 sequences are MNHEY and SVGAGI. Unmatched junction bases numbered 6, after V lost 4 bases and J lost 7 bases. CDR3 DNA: TGTGCCAGCAGTTTGTGGACAGGGAGGAATGAGCAGTTCTTC. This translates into CASSLWTGRNEQFF.

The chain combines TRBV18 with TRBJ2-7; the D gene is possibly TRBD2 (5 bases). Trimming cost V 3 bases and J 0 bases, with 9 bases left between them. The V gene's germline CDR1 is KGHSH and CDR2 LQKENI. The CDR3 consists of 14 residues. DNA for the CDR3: TGTGCCAGCTCACCCCAGCGGATCTCCTACGAGCAGTACTTC. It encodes CASSPQRISYEQYF.

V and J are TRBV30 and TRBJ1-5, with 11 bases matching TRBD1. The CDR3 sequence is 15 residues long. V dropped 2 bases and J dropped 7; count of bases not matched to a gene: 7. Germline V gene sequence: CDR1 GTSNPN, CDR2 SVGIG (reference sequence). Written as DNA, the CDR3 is TGTGCCTGGAGTACGGGACAGGGGGAAGGGCAGCCCCAGCATTTT. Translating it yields CAWSTGQGEGQPQHF.

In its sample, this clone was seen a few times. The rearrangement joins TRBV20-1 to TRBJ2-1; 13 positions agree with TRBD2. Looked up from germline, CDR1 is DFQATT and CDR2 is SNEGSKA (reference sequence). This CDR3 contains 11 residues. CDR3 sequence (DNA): TGCAGCGGACTAGCGGGAGTCGAGCAGTTCTTC. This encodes CSGLAGVEQFF.

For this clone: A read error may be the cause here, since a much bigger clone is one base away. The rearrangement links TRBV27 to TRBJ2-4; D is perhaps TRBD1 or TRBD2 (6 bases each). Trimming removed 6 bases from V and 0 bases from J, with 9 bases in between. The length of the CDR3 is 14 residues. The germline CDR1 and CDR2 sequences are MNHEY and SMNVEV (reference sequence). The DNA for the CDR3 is TGTGCCAGCAGACAGGGACTAGCCAAAAACATTCAGTACTTC. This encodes CASRQGLAKNIQYF.

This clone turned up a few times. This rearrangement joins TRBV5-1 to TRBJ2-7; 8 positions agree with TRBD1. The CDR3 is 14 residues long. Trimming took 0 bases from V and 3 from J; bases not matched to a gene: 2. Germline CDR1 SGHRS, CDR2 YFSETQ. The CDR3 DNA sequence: TGCGCCAGCAGCTTGGAGGACAGGGTCTACGAGCAGTACTTC. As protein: CASSLEDRVYEQYF.

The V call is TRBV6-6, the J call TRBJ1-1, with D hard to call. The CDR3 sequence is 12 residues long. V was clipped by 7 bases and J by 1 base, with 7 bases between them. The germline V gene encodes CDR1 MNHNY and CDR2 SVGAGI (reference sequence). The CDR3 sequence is CASKTPNTEAFF. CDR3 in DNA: TGTGCCAGCAAGACTCCGAACACTGAAGCTTTCTTT.

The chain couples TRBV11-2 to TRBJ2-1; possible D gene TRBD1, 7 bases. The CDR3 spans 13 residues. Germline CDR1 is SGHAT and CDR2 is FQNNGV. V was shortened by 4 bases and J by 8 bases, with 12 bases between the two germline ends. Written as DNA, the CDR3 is TGTGCCAGCAGCTCCGACAGGGAGGATGAGCAGTTCTTC. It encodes CASSSDREDEQFF.

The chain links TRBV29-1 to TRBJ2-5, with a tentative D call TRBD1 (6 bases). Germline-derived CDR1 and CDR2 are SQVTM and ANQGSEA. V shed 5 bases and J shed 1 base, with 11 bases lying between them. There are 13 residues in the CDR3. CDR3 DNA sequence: TGCAGCGTTCGTGGGGGCCTCCAAGAGACCCAGTACTTC. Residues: CSVRGGLQETQYF.

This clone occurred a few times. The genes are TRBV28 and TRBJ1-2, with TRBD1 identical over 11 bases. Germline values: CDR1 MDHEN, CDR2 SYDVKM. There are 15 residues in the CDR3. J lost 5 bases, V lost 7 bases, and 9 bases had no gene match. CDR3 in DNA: TGTGCCAGCATCTCGGACAGGGGGCGTCTATATGGCTACACCTTC. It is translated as CASISDRGRLYGYTF.

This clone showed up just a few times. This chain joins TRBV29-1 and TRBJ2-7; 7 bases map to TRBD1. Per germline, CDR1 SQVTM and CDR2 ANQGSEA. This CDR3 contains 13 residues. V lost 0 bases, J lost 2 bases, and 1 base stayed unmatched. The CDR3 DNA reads TGCAGCGTTGAAGAGACAGGGACCTACGAGCAGTACTTC. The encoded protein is CSVEETGTYEQYF.

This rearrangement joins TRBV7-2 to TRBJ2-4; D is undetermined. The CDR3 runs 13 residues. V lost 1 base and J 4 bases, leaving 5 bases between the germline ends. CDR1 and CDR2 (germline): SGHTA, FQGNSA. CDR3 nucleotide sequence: TGTGCCAGCAGCTTAGAGGGTAAAAACATTCAGTACTTC. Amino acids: CASSLEGKNIQYF. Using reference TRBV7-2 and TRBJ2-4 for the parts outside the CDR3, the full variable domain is GAGVSQSPSNKVTEKGKDVELRCDPISGHTALYWYRQSLGQGLEFLIYFQGNSAPDKSGLPSDRFSAERTGGSVSTLTIQRTQQEDSAVYLCASSLEGKNIQYFGAGTRLSVL.

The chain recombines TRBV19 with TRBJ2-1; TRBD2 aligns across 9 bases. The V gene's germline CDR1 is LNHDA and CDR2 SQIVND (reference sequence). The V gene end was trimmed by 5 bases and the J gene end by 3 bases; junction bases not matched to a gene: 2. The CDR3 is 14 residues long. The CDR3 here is CASSGSGSYNEQFF. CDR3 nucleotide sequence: TGTGCCAGTAGTGGTAGCGGGAGCTACAATGAGCAGTTCTTC. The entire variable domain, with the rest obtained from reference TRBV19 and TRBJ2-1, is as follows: DGGITQSPKYLFRKEGQNVTLSCEQNLNHDAMYWYRQDPGQGLRLIYYSQIVNDFQKGDIAEGYSVSREKKESFPLTVTSAQKNPTAFYLCASSGSGSYNEQFFGPGTRLTVL.

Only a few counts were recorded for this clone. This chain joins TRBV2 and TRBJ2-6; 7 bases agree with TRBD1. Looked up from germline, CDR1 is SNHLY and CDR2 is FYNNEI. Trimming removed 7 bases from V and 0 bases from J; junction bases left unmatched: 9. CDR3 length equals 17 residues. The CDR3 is CASTRGTARSGANVLTF. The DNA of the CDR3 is TGTGCCAGCACGCGAGGGACAGCCCGCTCTGGGGCCAACGTCCTGACTTTC.

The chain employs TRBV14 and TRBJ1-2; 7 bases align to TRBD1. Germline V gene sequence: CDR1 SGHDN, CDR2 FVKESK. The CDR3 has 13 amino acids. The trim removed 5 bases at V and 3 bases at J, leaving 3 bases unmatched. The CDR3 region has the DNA TGTGCCAGCAGCTATGACAGGGACTATGGCTACACCTTC. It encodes CASSYDRDYGYTF.

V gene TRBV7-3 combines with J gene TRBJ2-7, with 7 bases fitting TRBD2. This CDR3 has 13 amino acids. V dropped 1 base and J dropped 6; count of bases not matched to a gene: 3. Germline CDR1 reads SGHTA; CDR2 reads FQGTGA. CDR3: CASSLSWEGEQYF. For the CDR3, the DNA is TGTGCCAGCAGCTTAAGCTGGGAGGGCGAGCAGTACTTC.

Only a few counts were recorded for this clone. CDR3 DNA sequence: TGTGCCAGCAGACGACTAGCGGGGGGGTACAATGAGCAGTTCTTC. Its protein is CASRRLAGGYNEQFF. The chain employs TRBV11-2 and TRBJ2-1, with 14 positions matching TRBD2. Germline CDR1 SGHAT, CDR2 FQNNGV. V lost 6 bases, J lost 4 bases, and 2 bases stayed unmatched. The CDR3 totals 15 residues.

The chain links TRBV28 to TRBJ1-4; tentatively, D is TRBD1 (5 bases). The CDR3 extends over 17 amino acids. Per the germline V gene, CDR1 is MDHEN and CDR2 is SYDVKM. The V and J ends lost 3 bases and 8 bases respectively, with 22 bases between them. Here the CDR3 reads CASSLTRARGVNEKLFF. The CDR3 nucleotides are TGTGCCAGCAGTTTGACGCGGGCCCGGGGGGTGAACGAAAAACTGTTTTTT.

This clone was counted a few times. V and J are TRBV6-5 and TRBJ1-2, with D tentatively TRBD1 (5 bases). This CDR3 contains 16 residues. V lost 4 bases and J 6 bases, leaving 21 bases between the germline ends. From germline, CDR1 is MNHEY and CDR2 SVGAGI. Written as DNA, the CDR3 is TGTGCCAGCAGTTGGGGAATGACAGCTACAGCTCATGGCTACACCTTC. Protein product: CASSWGMTATAHGYTF.

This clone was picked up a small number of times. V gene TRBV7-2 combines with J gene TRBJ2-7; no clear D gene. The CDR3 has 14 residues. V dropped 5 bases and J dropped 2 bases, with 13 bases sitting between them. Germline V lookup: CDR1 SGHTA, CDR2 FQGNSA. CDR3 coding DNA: TGTGCCAGCAGCCCAGTAAGTCGGGCCTACGAGCAGTACTTC. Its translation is CASSPVSRAYEQYF.

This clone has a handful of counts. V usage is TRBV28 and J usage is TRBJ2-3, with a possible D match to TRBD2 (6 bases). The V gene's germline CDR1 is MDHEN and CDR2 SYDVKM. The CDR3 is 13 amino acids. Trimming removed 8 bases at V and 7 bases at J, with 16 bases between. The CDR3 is CASGTGLRNTQYF. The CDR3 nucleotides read TGTGCCAGCGGAACGGGACTCAGGAATACGCAGTATTTT.

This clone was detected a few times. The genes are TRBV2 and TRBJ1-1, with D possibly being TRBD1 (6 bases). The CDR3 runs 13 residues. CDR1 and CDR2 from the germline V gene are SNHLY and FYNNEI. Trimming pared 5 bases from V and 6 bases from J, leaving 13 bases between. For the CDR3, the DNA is TGTGCCAGCAGTTACAGGGAAGGTGCTGAAGCTTTCTTT. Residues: CASSYREGAEAFF.

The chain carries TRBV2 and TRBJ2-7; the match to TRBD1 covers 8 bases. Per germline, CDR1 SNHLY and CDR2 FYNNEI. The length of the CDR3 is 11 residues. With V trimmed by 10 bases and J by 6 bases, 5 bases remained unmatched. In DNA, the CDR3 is TGTGCCACTGGGGGGACAGGCGAGCAGTACTTC. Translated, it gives CATGGTGEQYF.

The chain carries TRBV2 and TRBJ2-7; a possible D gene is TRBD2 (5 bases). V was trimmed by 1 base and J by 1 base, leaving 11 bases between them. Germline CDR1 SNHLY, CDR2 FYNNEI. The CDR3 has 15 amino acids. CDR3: CASSEEGGYSYEQYF. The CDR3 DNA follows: TGTGCCAGCAGTGAAGAGGGCGGGTATTCCTACGAGCAGTACTTC. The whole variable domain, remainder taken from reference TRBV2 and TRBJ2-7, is EPEVTQTPSHQVTQMGQEVILRCVPISNHLYFYWYRQILGQKVEFLVSFYNNEISEKSEIFDDQFSVERPDGSNFTLKIRSTKLEDSAMYFCASSEEGGYSYEQYFGPGTRLTVT.

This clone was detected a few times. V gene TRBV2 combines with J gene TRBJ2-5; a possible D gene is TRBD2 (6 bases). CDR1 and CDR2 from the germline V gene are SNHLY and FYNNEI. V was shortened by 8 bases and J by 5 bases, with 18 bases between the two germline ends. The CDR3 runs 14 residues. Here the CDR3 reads CASGGTGAPETQYF. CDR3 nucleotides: TGTGCCAGCGGCGGGACCGGAGCCCCGGAGACCCAGTACTTC.

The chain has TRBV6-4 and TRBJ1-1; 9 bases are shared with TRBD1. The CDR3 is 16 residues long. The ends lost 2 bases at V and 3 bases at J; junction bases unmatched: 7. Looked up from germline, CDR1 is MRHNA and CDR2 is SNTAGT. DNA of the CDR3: TGTGCCAGCAGTGACACGGGACAGGGTCGGTACACTGAAGCTTTCTTT. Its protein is CASSDTGQGRYTEAFF.

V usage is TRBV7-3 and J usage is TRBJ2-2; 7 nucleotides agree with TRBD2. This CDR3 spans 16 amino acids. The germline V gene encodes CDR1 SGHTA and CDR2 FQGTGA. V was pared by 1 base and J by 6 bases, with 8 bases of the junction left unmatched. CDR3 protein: CASSLSVTSSAGELFF. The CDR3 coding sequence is TGTGCCAGCAGCTTAAGTGTGACTAGCTCAGCCGGGGAGCTGTTTTTT.

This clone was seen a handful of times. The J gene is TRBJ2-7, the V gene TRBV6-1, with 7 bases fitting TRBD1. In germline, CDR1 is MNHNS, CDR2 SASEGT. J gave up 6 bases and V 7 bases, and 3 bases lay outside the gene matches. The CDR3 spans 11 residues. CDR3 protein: CASTGGFEQYF. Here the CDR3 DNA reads TGTGCCAGCACAGGGGGATTCGAGCAGTACTTC.

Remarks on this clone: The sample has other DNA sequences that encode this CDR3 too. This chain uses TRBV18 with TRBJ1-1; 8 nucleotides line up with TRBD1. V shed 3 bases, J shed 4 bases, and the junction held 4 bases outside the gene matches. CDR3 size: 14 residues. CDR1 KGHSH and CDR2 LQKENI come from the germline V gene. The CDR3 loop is CASSPTGVGTEAFF. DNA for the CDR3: TGTGCCAGCTCACCGACAGGGGTGGGCACTGAAGCTTTCTTT.

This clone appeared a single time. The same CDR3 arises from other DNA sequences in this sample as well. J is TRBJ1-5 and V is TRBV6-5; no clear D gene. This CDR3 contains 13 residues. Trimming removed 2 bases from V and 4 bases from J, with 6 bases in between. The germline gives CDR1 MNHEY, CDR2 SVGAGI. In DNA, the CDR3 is TGTGCCAGCAGTTACGAGGAGAATCAGCCCCAGCATTTT. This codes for CASSYEENQPQHF.